The 32 T cell receptor beta chains below were found in one sample sequenced in a study of T cell responses to AZD1222 COVID-19 vaccine. Profiled with immunoSEQ multiplex PCR; TCRdb holds only in-frame clones, not every one. The sample lists about 83,000 clones, roughly 88% seen once, with 8% to 10% in the top ten. This specimen consisted of peripheral blood, obtained on day 0 of AZD1222 vaccination. The receptors here all came from an adult in good health.

The J gene is TRBJ2-1, the V gene TRBV7-3; the match to TRBD2 covers 8 bases. V gave up 5 bases and J gave up 5 bases; unmatched junction bases: 8. The CDR3 loop spans 15 amino acids. Germline CDR1 reads SGHTA; CDR2 reads FQGTGA. DNA for the CDR3: TGTGCCAGCAGCCAACCGTCGGGGGGGCACAATGAGCAGTTCTTC. It is translated as CASSQPSGGHNEQFF.

The V and J genes are TRBV7-9 and TRBJ2-4; perhaps D is TRBD1 or TRBD2 (5 bases each). The CDR3 covers 14 residues. V gave up 3 bases and J gave up 8 bases, with 14 bases separating them. Germline V gene lookup returns CDR1 SEHNR and CDR2 FQNEAQ (reference sequence). CDR3 region: CASSFGTLGDIQYF. DNA for the CDR3: TGTGCCAGCAGCTTCGGGACCTTGGGGGACATTCAGTACTTC.

J is TRBJ2-5 and V is TRBV28; TRBD1 is a possible D gene (5 bases). CDR3 length equals 15 residues. CDR1 MDHEN and CDR2 SYDVKM come from the germline V gene. Trimming took off 7 bases at V and 1 base at J, with 16 bases between the two ends. The chain's CDR3 is CASTPSETVQETQYF. The DNA for the CDR3 is TGTGCCAGCACCCCCTCGGAGACAGTCCAAGAGACCCAGTACTTC.

The chain has TRBV7-9 and TRBJ2-7; no firm D call. The V end lost 0 bases, the J end lost 8 bases, and 8 bases lay between the germline ends. The CDR3 length is 12 residues. The germline V gene encodes CDR1 SEHNR and CDR2 FQNEAQ (reference sequence). CDR3 loop: CASSLASMKQYF. The CDR3 DNA is TGTGCCAGCAGCTTAGCGAGCATGAAGCAGTACTTC.

As for this clone: Other DNA sequences in this sample translate to the same CDR3. The chain combines TRBV12-5 with TRBJ2-5, with 7 nucleotides matching TRBD2. The CDR3 spans 12 residues. Germline V gene data show CDR1 as LGHNT and CDR2 as FRNRAP. J was trimmed by 1 base and V by 7 bases; bases with no gene match: 0. For the CDR3, the DNA is TGTGCTAGTGCGGGAGGCCAAGAGACCCAGTACTTC. Amino acid sequence: CASAGGQETQYF.

The chain carries TRBV28 and TRBJ2-4; 12 bases map to TRBD2. Germline lookup yields CDR1 MDHEN and CDR2 SYDVKM. The CDR3 spans 14 residues. The J segment lost 7 bases and the V segment lost 6 bases, leaving 4 bases of the junction unmatched. CDR3 region: CASRTGTSGNIQYF. In DNA, the CDR3 is TGTGCCAGCAGAACCGGGACTAGCGGGAACATTCAGTACTTC.

V and J are TRBV7-9 and TRBJ2-5; 8 bases agree with TRBD1. In germline, CDR1 is SEHNR, CDR2 FQNEAQ (reference sequence). CDR3 length equals 14 residues. V was clipped by 7 bases and J by 4 bases; unmatched bases: 8. In DNA form, the CDR3 reads TGTGCCAGCATCCCGGACAGGGTAGGAGAGACCCAGTACTTC. Translated, it gives CASIPDRVGETQYF.

The chain uses TRBV19 and TRBJ1-1; D may be TRBD1 (5 bases). Per germline, CDR1 LNHDA and CDR2 SQIVND (reference sequence). The CDR3 runs 12 residues. V lost 5 bases to trimming and J lost 6 bases, with 10 bases between them. This CDR3 reads CASSLRGPEAFF. The CDR3 DNA sequence: TGTGCCAGTAGTCTGAGGGGCCCTGAAGCTTTCTTT.

CDR3 in DNA: TGCGCCAGCAGCGAGCGAATTGGGGGTAACTATGGCTACACCTTC. This encodes CASSERIGGNYGYTF. J is TRBJ1-2 and V is TRBV5-1, with a tentative D call TRBD1 (5 bases). The germline gives CDR1 SGHRS, CDR2 YFSETQ. CDR3 length equals 15 residues. The ends were cut back, 4 bases at V and 1 base at J, with 14 bases in the middle. The full variable domain, completed using reference TRBV5-1 and TRBJ1-2, is KAGVTQTPRYLIKTRGQQVTLSCSPISGHRSVSWYQQTPGQGLQFLFEYFSETQRNKGNFPGRFSGRQFSNSRSEMNVSTLELGDSALYLCASSERIGGNYGYTFGSGTRLTVV.

This clone was observed a handful of times. V usage is TRBV10-3 and J usage is TRBJ1-6; unclear D gene. The CDR3 has 15 residues. Germline-derived CDR1 and CDR2 are ENHRY and SYGVKD. Trimming left V 6 bases short and J 3 bases short, with 12 bases between. CDR3 nucleotide sequence: TGTGCCATCAGGGTGGACGGAGACTATAATTCACCCCTCCACTTT. Its translation is CAIRVDGDYNSPLHF.

J is TRBJ1-2 and V is TRBV6-1, with D possibly being TRBD1 (5 bases). Germline CDR1 is MNHNS and CDR2 is SASEGT. The CDR3 covers 12 residues. Trimming shortened V by 2 bases and J by 8 bases, and 9 bases separated the two germline ends. The CDR3 is CASSESGLGYTF. CDR3 DNA: TGTGCCAGCAGTGAATCGGGACTCGGCTACACCTTC.

This chain connects TRBV3-1 (or the pseudogene TRBV3-2) to TRBJ1-1; maybe TRBD1 (5 bases). This CDR3 has 13 residues. CDR1 LGHDT and CDR2 YNNKEL come from the germline V gene (reference sequence). V shed 1 base and J shed 7 bases, with 10 bases lying between them. The DNA for the CDR3 is TGTGCCAGCAGCCAAGGAAGGGGCGATGAAGCTTTCTTT. The encoded protein is CASSQGRGDEAFF.

This clone has just a few counts. The J gene is TRBJ2-2, the V gene TRBV24-1; no firm D call. From germline, CDR1 is KGHDR and CDR2 SFDVKD. Trimming cost V 7 bases and J 6 bases, with 11 bases left between them. The CDR3 length is 13 residues. The CDR3 DNA is TGTGCCACCAGCAAAAACCCGTCCGGGGAGCTGTTTTTT. Residues: CATSKNPSGELFF.

The chain recombines TRBV3-1 (or the pseudogene TRBV3-2) with TRBJ1-6; no reliable D call. V was clipped by 4 bases and J by 5 bases, with 6 bases between them. CDR1 and CDR2 from the germline V gene are LGHDT and YNNKEL (reference sequence). There are 13 residues in the CDR3. The CDR3 loop reads CASSRTDNSPLHF. The CDR3 nucleotides are TGTGCCAGCAGCCGCACGGATAATTCACCCCTCCACTTT.

This chain links TRBV27 with TRBJ1-1; possible D gene TRBD1, 6 bases. CDR1 and CDR2 from the germline V gene are MNHEY and SMNVEV (reference sequence). The CDR3 runs 17 residues. Trimming took off 2 bases at V and 6 bases at J, with 22 bases between the two ends. CDR3 sequence reads: CASSLRGGRLNVAEAFF. The CDR3 DNA reads as TGTGCCAGCAGTTTAAGGGGGGGGCGATTAAACGTAGCTGAAGCTTTCTTT.

The chain combines TRBV5-1 with TRBJ2-7; D uncertain. Germline loops: CDR1 SGHRS, CDR2 YFSETQ. V was clipped by 0 bases and J by 2 bases, with 3 bases between them. This CDR3 is built from 12 residues. CDR3 region: CASSLGTYEQYF. The CDR3 region has the DNA TGCGCCAGCAGCTTGGGTACCTACGAGCAGTACTTC. Full variable domain (remainder filled in from reference TRBV5-1 and TRBJ2-7): KAGVTQTPRYLIKTRGQQVTLSCSPISGHRSVSWYQQTPGQGLQFLFEYFSETQRNKGNFPGRFSGRQFSNSRSEMNVSTLELGDSALYLCASSLGTYEQYFGPGTRLTVT.

The chain carries TRBV30 and TRBJ1-5, with D unresolved. Germline assignment: CDR1 GTSNPN and CDR2 SVGIG (reference sequence). The V end lost 3 bases, the J end lost 2 bases, and 8 bases lay between the germline ends. CDR3 length: 13 residues. The CDR3: CAWRERGNQPQHF. DNA of the CDR3: TGTGCCTGGAGGGAAAGGGGCAATCAGCCCCAGCATTTT.

V is TRBV27 and J is TRBJ1-1; unclear D gene. V was cut by 6 bases and J by 5 bases, with 13 bases left in between. The CDR3 totals 13 residues. From germline, CDR1 is MNHEY and CDR2 SMNVEV (reference sequence). CDR3 sequence (DNA): TGTGCCAGCAGGGGTTCGCCTAGGACTGAAGCTTTCTTT. Translating it yields CASRGSPRTEAFF.

This rearrangement joins TRBV24-1 to TRBJ1-5; no clear D. Per the germline V gene, CDR1 is KGHDR and CDR2 is SFDVKD. V was trimmed by 5 bases and J by 2 bases, leaving 15 bases between them. This CDR3 spans 16 amino acids. CDR3 region: CATSAGKPHRNQPQHF. The CDR3 DNA reads as TGTGCCACCAGTGCTGGGAAGCCCCATCGCAATCAGCCCCAGCATTTT.

The V gene is TRBV7-9, the J gene TRBJ1-1, with a tentative D call TRBD1 (6 bases). Germline CDR1 is SEHNR and CDR2 is FQNEAQ (reference sequence). V lost 1 base and J 4 bases, leaving 25 bases between the germline ends. This CDR3 is built from 19 residues. Written as DNA, the CDR3 is TGTGCCAGCAGCTTAGGGAAGAGACAGGCGACATCGTCGAGCACTGAAGCTTTCTTT. Its protein product is CASSLGKRQATSSSTEAFF.

This clone was observed a few times. The V and J genes are TRBV7-6 and TRBJ2-7; no clear D gene. From germline, CDR1 is SGHVS and CDR2 FNYEAQ. The V end lost 5 bases, the J end lost 6 bases, and 11 bases lay between the germline ends. This CDR3 contains 12 residues. CDR3 sequence reads: CASSTFRGEQYF. The CDR3 bases are TGTGCCAGCAGCACCTTTAGAGGCGAGCAGTACTTC. The whole variable domain, filled in from reference TRBV7-6 and TRBJ2-7, reads GAGVSQSPRYKVTKRGQDVALRCDPISGHVSLYWYRQALGQGPEFLTYFNYEAQQDKSGLPNDRFSAERPEGSISTLTIQRTEQRDSAMYRCASSTFRGEQYFGPGTRLTVT.

The chain employs TRBV5-1 and TRBJ1-1, with a possible D match to TRBD1 (6 bases). This CDR3 has 12 amino acids. Germline V lookup: CDR1 SGHRS, CDR2 YFSETQ. With 0 bases removed from V and 11 bases from J, the gap between germline ends came to 11 bases. In DNA form, the CDR3 reads TGCGCCAGCAGCTTGGAGGGGGAGAGGGCTTTCTTT. Translated: CASSLEGERAFF.

The genes are TRBV18 and TRBJ2-1; TRBD2 matches at 8 bases. The CDR3 is 15 amino acids. Germline V gene sequence: CDR1 KGHSH, CDR2 LQKENI. Losses at the gene ends were 6 bases for V and 3 bases for J; bases not matched to a gene: 7. The CDR3 DNA reads TGTGCCAGCTCCCCGGGGGGGCAAAGCTACAATGAGCAGTTCTTC. This gives the protein CASSPGGQSYNEQFF.

The rearrangement uses TRBV11-2 and TRBJ1-1; D unclear. The germline V and J ends were trimmed by 1 base and 5 bases, with 17 bases remaining between them. The CDR3 runs 16 residues. Germline CDR1 and CDR2: SGHAT and FQNNGV. CDR3 in DNA: TGTGCCAGCAGCTTAGGGGAGTCACCGAGGTGGACTGAAGCTTTCTTT. It is translated as CASSLGESPRWTEAFF. Complete variable domain (other parts from reference TRBV11-2 and TRBJ1-1): EAGVAQSPRYKIIEKRQSVAFWCNPISGHATLYWYQQILGQGPKLLIQFQNNGVVDDSQLPKDRFSAERLKGVDSTLKIQPAKLEDSAVYLCASSLGESPRWTEAFFGQGTRLTVV.

This clone was counted only a few times. V is TRBV2 and J is TRBJ2-5; D possibly uses TRBD1 or TRBD2 (5 bases each). The germline V and J ends were trimmed by 2 bases and 0 bases, with 13 bases remaining between them. The CDR3 consists of 16 residues. Germline assignment: CDR1 SNHLY and CDR2 FYNNEI. For the CDR3, the DNA is TGTGCCAGCAGTGAACTTCGGGGCGGGTACCAAGAGACCCAGTACTTC. Translation: CASSELRGGYQETQYF.

The V gene is TRBV6-5, the J gene TRBJ2-2, with D hard to call. Trimming removed 2 bases at V and 5 bases at J, with 3 bases between. Germline V gene data show CDR1 as MNHEY and CDR2 as SVGAGI. The CDR3 consists of 12 residues. DNA of the CDR3: TGTGCCAGCAGTTACGGGACCGGGGAGCTGTTTTTT. Protein: CASSYGTGELFF.

CDR3 bases: TGTGCCAGTAGGGGGGACAGCCGGAACACTGAAGCTTTCTTT. It is translated as CASRGDSRNTEAFF. The gene calls are TRBV19 and TRBJ1-1, with 7 bases identical to TRBD1. After removal of 6 bases from V and 1 base from J, the junction contained 5 bases not matched to a gene. CDR1 and CDR2 (germline): LNHDA, SQIVND (reference sequence). The CDR3 is 14 residues long.

The rearrangement uses TRBV2 and TRBJ2-2; D gene uncertain. The CDR3 length is 12 residues. V lost 10 bases and J 0 bases, leaving 6 bases between the germline ends. Germline values: CDR1 SNHLY, CDR2 FYNNEI. CDR3 bases: TGTGCCACCCGGACGAACACCGGGGAGCTGTTTTTT. Residues: CATRTNTGELFF.

The rearrangement joins TRBV5-4 to TRBJ2-3; 7 bases line up with TRBD2. Looked up from germline, CDR1 is SGHNT and CDR2 is YYREEE (reference sequence). This CDR3 has 16 residues. Unmatched junction bases numbered 9, after V lost 3 bases and J lost 2 bases. Here the CDR3 DNA reads TGTGCCAGCAGCTCCCCGCGGGAGCGCCTCACAGATACGCAGTATTTT. Protein product: CASSSPRERLTDTQYF.

DNA for the CDR3: TGCGCCAGCAGCTCACTAGCGGGACAGGAGACCCAGTACTTC. Translating it yields CASSSLAGQETQYF. The V gene is TRBV5-1, the J gene TRBJ2-5; 10 bases line up with TRBD2. V shed 3 bases and J 5 bases; nucleotides not matched to a gene: 4. The CDR3 runs to 14 residues. Germline CDR1 is SGHRS and CDR2 is YFSETQ.

A few counts support this clone. The chain joins TRBV7-9 to TRBJ2-2; weak D call: TRBD1 (6 bases). The CDR3 covers 16 residues. Germline lookup yields CDR1 SEHNR and CDR2 FQNEAQ (reference sequence). The V gene lost 4 bases and the J gene lost 2 bases, with 14 bases spanning the gap. The CDR3 loop reads CASSSTQGINTGELFF. The CDR3 DNA follows: TGTGCCAGCAGCTCCACGCAGGGGATAAACACCGGGGAGCTGTTTTTT.

The rearrangement joins TRBV19 to TRBJ2-7, with a possible D match to TRBD2 (7 bases). The CDR3 is made up of 17 amino acids. Germline V lookup: CDR1 LNHDA, CDR2 SQIVND (reference sequence). V was shortened by 3 bases and J by 3 bases, with 21 bases between the two germline ends. DNA for the CDR3: TGTGCCAGTAGTATCCGAGGGGGGGTCTCGGGGATCTACGAGCAGTACTTC. As protein: CASSIRGGVSGIYEQYF.